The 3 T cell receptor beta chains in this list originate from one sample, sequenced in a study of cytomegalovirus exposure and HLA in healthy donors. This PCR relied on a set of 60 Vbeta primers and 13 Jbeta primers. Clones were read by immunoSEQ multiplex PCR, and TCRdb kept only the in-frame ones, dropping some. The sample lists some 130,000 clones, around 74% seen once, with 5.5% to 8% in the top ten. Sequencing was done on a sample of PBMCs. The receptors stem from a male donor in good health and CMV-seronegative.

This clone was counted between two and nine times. CDR3 residues: CASSYSATFIDNGYTF. Here the CDR3 DNA reads TGTGCCAGCAGCTACTCTGCCACCTTCATAGACAACGGCTACACCTTC. The chain recombines TRBV7-9 with TRBJ1-2; D call uncertain. Germline CDR1 is SEHNR and CDR2 is FQNEAQ (reference sequence). Trimming pared 4 bases from V and 8 bases from J, leaving 23 bases between. CDR3 length: 16 residues.

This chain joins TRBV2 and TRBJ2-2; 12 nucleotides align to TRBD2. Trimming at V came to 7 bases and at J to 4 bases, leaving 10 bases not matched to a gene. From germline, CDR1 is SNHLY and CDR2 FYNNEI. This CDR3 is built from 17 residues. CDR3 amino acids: CASTLAGGPQSTGELFF. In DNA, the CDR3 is TGTGCCAGCACGCTAGCGGGGGGGCCGCAAAGCACCGGGGAGCTGTTTTTT.

The DNA of the CDR3 is TGTGCCAGCAGCTTAAATGTGGGAGTGCAGTTCTTC. Amino acids: CASSLNVGVQFF. The V gene is TRBV7-3, the J gene TRBJ2-1, with a possible D match to TRBD2 (5 bases). The CDR3 has 12 amino acids. V was clipped by 1 base and J by 12 bases, with 10 bases between them. Looked up from germline, CDR1 is SGHTA and CDR2 is FQGTGA.